Listed below are T cell receptor beta chains from one sample, sequenced in a study of blood T cell repertoires in COVID-19. Clones were read by immunoSEQ multiplex PCR, and TCRdb kept only the in-frame ones, dropping some. This table holds fewer than 80,000 clones, about four fifths found once. Input material: peripheral blood. The receptor source for this set is an elderly woman with acute or convalescent COVID-19. CDR3s include the opening cysteine and the closing phenylalanine or tryptophan. A D gene is named only where the DNA matches it firmly. Part of the rows lack a size; the others show once, few, many or a class for expanded clones.

V gene,D gene,clone size,J gene,CDR3 protein,CDR3 DNA
TRBV29-1,TRBD1,NA,TRBJ2-2,CSVEARDRVSGELFF,TGCAGCGTTGAGGCCCGGGACAGGGTATCCGGGGAGCTGTTTTTT
TRBV4-2,NA,NA,TRBJ1-5,CASSQGQVNQPQHF,TGTGCCAGCAGCCAAGGACAGGTCAATCAGCCCCAGCATTTT
TRBV5-6,TRBD1,few,TRBJ1-6,CASSLGQGGFSPLHF,TGTGCCAGCAGCTTAGGACAGGGTGGGTTCTCACCCCTCCACTTT
TRBV18,NA,once,TRBJ2-5,CASSPNGQETQYF,TGTGCCAGCTCACCCAACGGCCAAGAGACCCAGTACTTC
TRBV7-8,NA,once,TRBJ2-7,CASSLPVGGYEQYF,TGTGCCAGCAGCTTACCCGTTGGGGGGTACGAGCAGTACTTC
TRBV29-1,NA,NA,TRBJ1-1,CSVLGGRASNTEAFF,TGCAGCGTTCTGGGGGGTCGTGCTTCCAACACTGAAGCTTTCTTT
TRBV2,NA,once,TRBJ1-3,CASILRNLGNTIYF,TGTGCCAGCATTCTACGAAACTTGGGAAACACCATATATTTT
TRBV7-9,TRBD1,NA,TRBJ1-1,CASSSDRPNTEAFF,TGTGCCAGCAGCTCGGACAGGCCGAACACTGAAGCTTTCTTT
TRBV6-2/TRBV6-3,TRBD1,NA,TRBJ1-1,CASSYSGGEAFF,TGTGCCAGCAGTTACTCAGGGGGCGAAGCTTTCTTT
TRBV29-1,TRBD1,few,TRBJ1-5,CSVLSQGVGNQPQHF,TGCAGCGTTTTGTCACAGGGGGTGGGCAATCAGCCCCAGCATTTT
TRBV5-4,TRBD1,NA,TRBJ1-4,CASSQTGFTEKLFF,TGTGCCAGCAGCCAGACAGGGTTTACTGAAAAACTGTTTTTT
TRBV4-2,NA,NA,TRBJ1-2,CASSQEAGTNYGYTF,TGTGCCAGCAGCCAAGAGGCGGGGACCAACTATGGCTACACCTTC
TRBV25-1,TRBD1,NA,TRBJ1-1,CASSADRGQSSQAFF,TGTGCCAGCAGTGCCGACAGGGGGCAATCGTCTCAAGCTTTCTTT
TRBV19,NA,NA,TRBJ1-6,CASSINTNYNSPLHF,TGTGCCAGTAGTATAAACACAAACTATAATTCACCCCTCCACTTT
TRBV7-3,NA,once,TRBJ2-1,CASSLTGSNEQFF,TGTGCCAGCAGCTTAACCGGGAGCAATGAGCAGTTCTTC
TRBV7-3,TRBD1,NA,TRBJ2-1,CASRSEPGQKYNEQFF,TGTGCCAGCAGGTCTGAACCGGGACAGAAGTACAATGAGCAGTTCTTC
TRBV7-2,NA,NA,TRBJ1-4,CASSLQGRGEKLFF,TGTGCCAGCAGCTTACAGGGGAGGGGGGAAAAACTGTTTTTT
TRBV18,NA,NA,TRBJ2-7,CASSPRDYEQYF,TGTGCCAGCTCACCCAGGGACTACGAGCAGTACTTC
TRBV5-1,TRBD1,many,TRBJ1-3,CASSLATGASGNTIYF,TGCGCCAGCAGCTTGGCCACAGGGGCCTCTGGAAACACCATATATTTT
TRBV19,NA,NA,TRBJ1-4,CASSPGHSEKLFF,TGTGCCAGTAGTCCCGGACATTCTGAAAAACTGTTTTTT
TRBV11-3,NA,NA,TRBJ2-1,CASSPQRLGGEQFF,TGTGCCAGCAGCCCCCAAAGACTAGGCGGTGAGCAGTTCTTC
TRBV29-1,NA,NA,TRBJ2-5,CSGDALGNGGQETQYF,TGCAGCGGAGATGCCCTAGGGAACGGGGGCCAAGAGACCCAGTACTTC
TRBV21-1,NA,once,TRBJ2-2,CASSKAIWRPGGYTGELFF,TGTGCCAGCAGCAAAGCAATTTGGCGGCCAGGGGGCTATACCGGGGAGCTGTTTTTT
TRBV6-5,TRBD1,NA,TRBJ2-7,CASSSAGTGAAEQYF,TGTGCCAGCAGTTCCGCGGGGACAGGGGCTGCCGAGCAGTACTTC
TRBV5-1,NA,NA,TRBJ1-1,CASRREPELNTEAFF,TGCGCCAGCAGGAGGGAGCCAGAGTTGAACACTGAAGCTTTCTTT
TRBV7-2,TRBD1,once,TRBJ1-4,CASSPGQGGEKLFF,TGTGCCAGCAGCCCGGGACAGGGAGGTGAAAAACTGTTTTTT
TRBV3-1/TRBV3-2,TRBD2,NA,TRBJ2-3,CASSPGTSEPTDTQYF,TGTGCCAGCAGCCCAGGGACTAGCGAACCCACAGATACGCAGTATTTT
TRBV19,TRBD1,NA,TRBJ1-5,CASSPGQNYYSNQPQHF,TGTGCCAGTAGTCCGGGACAGAATTACTATAGCAATCAGCCCCAGCATTTT
TRBV13,NA,NA,TRBJ1-6,CASRPLFFSSPLHF,TGTGCCAGCAGGCCTCTTTTTTTCAGTTCACCCCTCCACTTT
TRBV7-2,TRBD1,NA,TRBJ2-7,CASSLGQDYEQYF,TGTGCCAGCAGCTTGGGACAGGACTACGAGCAGTACTTC
TRBV5-1,TRBD1,once,TRBJ1-1,CASSLVGQQNTEAFF,TGCGCCAGCAGCTTGGTGGGACAGCAAAACACTGAAGCTTTCTTT
TRBV7-2,NA,NA,TRBJ2-2,CASSLAVRTGELFF,TGTGCCAGCAGCTTAGCGGTGAGGACCGGGGAGCTGTTTTTT
TRBV12-3/TRBV12-4,NA,NA,TRBJ1-1,CASSLYGATQAFF,TGTGCCAGCAGTTTATATGGGGCTACGCAAGCTTTCTTT
TRBV7-2,NA,few,TRBJ1-4,CASSSKTGNEKLFF,TGTGCCAGCAGCTCTAAAACAGGGAATGAAAAACTGTTTTTT
TRBV4-1,NA,NA,TRBJ1-4,CASSPMRTEGLFF,TGCGCCAGCAGCCCCATGCGTACGGAGGGACTGTTTTTT
TRBV5-1,NA,NA,TRBJ2-6,CASSLVEAPHSGANVLTF,TGCGCCAGCAGCTTGGTGGAGGCGCCACACTCTGGGGCCAACGTCCTGACTTTC
TRBV5-6,TRBD2,NA,TRBJ2-7,CASSLVALAGPYEQYF,TGTGCCAGCAGCTTGGTGGCACTAGCGGGCCCCTACGAGCAGTACTTC
TRBV5-1,NA,NA,TRBJ2-7,CASSRDNYEQYF,TGCGCCAGCAGCCGGGACAACTACGAGCAGTACTTC
TRBV5-4,TRBD2,NA,TRBJ2-5,CASSLAGRQETQYF,TGTGCCAGCAGCCTAGCGGGGAGGCAAGAGACCCAGTACTTC
TRBV5-1,TRBD2,NA,TRBJ2-4,CASSFPQRFSGGPKNIQYF,TGCGCCAGCAGCTTTCCACAGAGGTTTAGCGGGGGGCCCAAGAACATTCAGTACTTC
TRBV10-3,NA,NA,TRBJ2-1,CAISVEASSGNEQFF,TGTGCCATCAGTGTCGAGGCTAGCTCTGGGAATGAGCAGTTCTTC
TRBV15,NA,NA,TRBJ2-5,CATSTGQGWVQYF,TGTGCCACCAGCACAGGGCAGGGTTGGGTCCAGTACTTC
TRBV6-1,NA,few,TRBJ1-2,CASSESWQANYGYTF,TGTGCCAGCAGTGAAAGTTGGCAGGCTAACTATGGCTACACCTTC
TRBV9,TRBD1,NA,TRBJ2-2,CASSLSGTGSTGELFF,TGTGCCAGCAGCCTCTCCGGGACAGGCTCCACCGGGGAGCTGTTTTTT
TRBV29-1,NA,NA,TRBJ2-7,CSAGVKRGEQYF,TGCAGCGCAGGGGTGAAGAGAGGCGAGCAGTACTTC
TRBV29-1,TRBD1,once,TRBJ2-7,CSVEDWRRGYYEQYF,TGCAGCGTTGAAGATTGGCGCAGGGGGTACTACGAGCAGTACTTC
TRBV3-1/TRBV3-2,TRBD1,NA,TRBJ2-7,CASSQGGTGVGEQYF,TGTGCCAGCAGCCAAGGGGGGACAGGGGTGGGAGAGCAGTACTTC
TRBV27,NA,NA,TRBJ2-5,CASSHRTVEGQETQYF,TGTGCCAGCAGCCATCGGACAGTCGAGGGTCAAGAGACCCAGTACTTC
TRBV7-8,TRBD2,NA,TRBJ2-3,CASSHSGLAGGTDTQYF,TGTGCCAGCAGCCATTCGGGCCTAGCGGGGGGAACAGATACGCAGTATTTT
TRBV7-9,NA,NA,TRBJ1-3,CASSFQFSPSGNTIYF,TGTGCCAGCAGCTTTCAGTTCTCCCCCTCTGGAAACACCATATATTTT
TRBV5-1,TRBD1,NA,TRBJ2-7,CASSPRPGQGTYEQYF,TGCGCCAGCAGCCCGAGACCGGGACAGGGAACCTACGAGCAGTACTTC
TRBV4-1,TRBD2,NA,TRBJ2-3,CASSQDSWRGARTDTQYF,TGCGCCAGCAGCCAAGATTCTTGGCGGGGGGCCCGCACAGATACGCAGTATTTT
TRBV3-1/TRBV3-2,TRBD1,once,TRBJ1-4,CASSYRTGGIEKLFF,TGTGCCAGCAGCTATCGGACAGGGGGCATTGAAAAACTGTTTTTT
TRBV5-1,TRBD1,NA,TRBJ1-1,CASGLTGGSTEAFF,TGCGCCAGCGGCCTGACAGGGGGGAGCACTGAAGCTTTCTTT
TRBV19,TRBD2,NA,TRBJ2-3,CASSTLAGGPNTQYF,TGTGCCAGTAGTACACTAGCGGGGGGGCCAAATACGCAGTATTTT
TRBV19,TRBD1,NA,TRBJ1-6,CATSTGTVGSSPLHF,TGTGCCACCTCAACCGGGACAGTCGGGTCGTCACCCCTCCACTTT
TRBV7-2,TRBD1,NA,TRBJ1-2,CASSLGDRVGGYTF,TGTGCCAGCAGCCTGGGAGACAGGGTTGGTGGCTACACCTTC
TRBV5-4,TRBD1,NA,TRBJ1-1,CASTPRGMNTEAFF,TGTGCCAGCACCCCCAGGGGGATGAACACTGAAGCTTTCTTT
TRBV6-1,NA,NA,TRBJ1-6,CASSEVANSPLHF,TGTGCCAGCAGTGAAGTAGCAAATTCACCCCTCCACTTT